This entry features one T cell receptor beta chain sequence. Its antigen is not identified. The data were taken from a study of shared clonotypes between healthy human individuals. Study as a whole: The people who gave samples were a couple of women and a few men aged 18 to 49. General observations from the study: Rarefaction showed sorted-subset sequencing was incomplete despite large depth.

Assay: immunoSEQ multiplex PCR; the TCRdb copy retains only in-frame clones and omits some. The sample has some 2,000,000 clones, 85% to 95% seen once. V lost 6 bases, J lost 0 bases, and 5 bases stayed unmatched. The germline V gene has CDR1 ENHRY and CDR2 SYGVKD. The CDR3 is 14 residues long. V and J are TRBV10-3 and TRBJ2-7; 7 nucleotides match TRBD1. The sequencing sample was made of naive CD4+ T cells sorted from blood. Subset indicated: CD45RA+ positively selected. This receptor was taken from a man younger than 35 in good health. For the CDR3, the DNA is TGTGCCATCAGAGGGGACAGTAGCTCCTACGAGCAGTACTTC. It yields the protein CAIRGDSSSYEQYF.